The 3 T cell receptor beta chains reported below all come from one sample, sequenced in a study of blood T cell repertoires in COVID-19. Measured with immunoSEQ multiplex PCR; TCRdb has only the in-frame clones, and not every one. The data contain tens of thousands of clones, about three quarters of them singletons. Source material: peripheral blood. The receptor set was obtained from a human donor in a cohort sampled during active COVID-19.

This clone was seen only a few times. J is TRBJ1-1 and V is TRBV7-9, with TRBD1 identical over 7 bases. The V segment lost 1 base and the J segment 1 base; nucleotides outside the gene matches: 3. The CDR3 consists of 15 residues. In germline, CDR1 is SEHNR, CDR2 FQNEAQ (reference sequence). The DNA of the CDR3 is TGTGCCAGCAGCTTAGTTTCAGGGGGGAACACTGAAGCTTTCTTT. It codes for CASSLVSGGNTEAFF.

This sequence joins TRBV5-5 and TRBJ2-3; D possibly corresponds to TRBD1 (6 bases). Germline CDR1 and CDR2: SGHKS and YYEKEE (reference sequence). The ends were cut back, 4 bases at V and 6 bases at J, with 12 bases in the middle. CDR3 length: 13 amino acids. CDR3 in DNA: TGTGCCAGCAGCATGGGGGCCCCCGATACGCAGTATTTT. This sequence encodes CASSMGAPDTQYF.

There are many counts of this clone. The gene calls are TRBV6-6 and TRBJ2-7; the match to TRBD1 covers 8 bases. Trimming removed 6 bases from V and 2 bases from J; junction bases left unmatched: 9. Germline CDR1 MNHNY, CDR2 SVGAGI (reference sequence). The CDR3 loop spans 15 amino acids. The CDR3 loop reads CASSLDSGGAYEQYF. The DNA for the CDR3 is TGTGCCAGCAGCCTAGATTCAGGGGGCGCCTACGAGCAGTACTTC.